The 30 T cell receptor beta chains listed next were all sequenced from one sample in a study of response to subunit inactivated influenza vaccine. TCRdb redid the calling of the RT-PCR reads with MiXCR, one entry per CDR3 protein. The table shows around 540,000 distinct CDR3 sequences, with around 11% occurring only once. The material was PBMCs from blood, obtained on the day of vaccination. Receptors originate from a man aged 50-60 years who received an inactivated influenza vaccine.

This clonotype occurred a few times. The CDR3 DNA reads TGCAGTGCTAGACGGCTGAGCTCCTATAATTCACCCCTCCACTTT. It is translated as CSARRLSSYNSPLHF. This rearrangement joins TRBV20-1 to TRBJ1-6, with D hard to call. This CDR3 is 15 amino acids long. Germline-derived CDR1 and CDR2 are DFQATT and SNEGSKA (reference sequence). V lost 2 bases to trimming and J lost 0 bases, with 8 bases between them.

The rearrangement links TRBV27 to TRBJ2-3; 9 bases line up with TRBD2. From germline, CDR1 is MNHEY and CDR2 SMNVEV (reference sequence). Trimming cost V 6 bases and J 2 bases; bases outside gene matches: 9. There are 16 residues in the CDR3. The CDR3 nucleotides are TGTGCCAGCAGAAAGCTAGCGGGGTGCTTCACAGATACGCAGTATTTT. Amino acids: CASRKLAGCFTDTQYF.

The J gene is TRBJ2-5, the V gene TRBV3-1; 7 bases match TRBD2. The trim removed 4 bases at V and 4 bases at J, leaving 15 bases unmatched. Per the germline V gene, CDR1 is LGHDT and CDR2 is YNNKEL (reference sequence). CDR3 length: 17 amino acids. This CDR3 is CASSPHSGRWHLETQYF. Here the CDR3 DNA reads TGTGCCAGCAGCCCCCATAGCGGGCGCTGGCATTTAGAGACCCAGTACTTC.

This clonotype came up many times. The rearrangement joins TRBV4-1 to TRBJ1-5; no definite D call. The CDR3 length is 13 residues. CDR1 and CDR2 (germline): MGHRA, YSYEKL. Trimming left V 1 base short and J 4 bases short, with 5 bases between. CDR3 sequence: CASSQVQNQPQHF. CDR3 in DNA: TGCGCCAGCAGCCAAGTACAAAATCAGCCCCAGCATTTT.

The rearrangement uses TRBV28 and TRBJ2-3; tentative D call: TRBD2 (5 bases). CDR3 size: 13 residues. CDR1 and CDR2 (germline): MDHEN, SYDVKM. Trimming pared 3 bases from V and 4 bases from J, leaving 8 bases between. The CDR3 nucleotides read TGTGCCAGCAGTTTGTCTAGCTCAGATACGCAGTATTTT. Protein product: CASSLSSSDTQYF.

This clonotype was seen at least ten times. The J gene is TRBJ2-5, the V gene TRBV9; D is unresolved. Trimming stripped 0 bases from V and 4 bases from J, with 4 bases between. This CDR3 contains 12 residues. Per germline, CDR1 SGDLS and CDR2 YYNGEE. The DNA of the CDR3 is TGTGCCAGCAGCGTAGATGGAGAGACCCAGTACTTC. Translation gives CASSVDGETQYF.

A few counts support this clonotype. The chain carries TRBV5-1 and TRBJ1-1; 7 bases are a match to TRBD1. With V trimmed by 1 base and J by 1 base, 4 bases remained unmatched. The CDR3 has 15 residues. Looked up from germline, CDR1 is SGHRS and CDR2 is YFSETQ. The CDR3 DNA reads TGCGCCAGCAGCTTGTTACCAGGGGGGAACACTGAAGCTTTCTTT. This codes for CASSLLPGGNTEAFF.

This clonotype has a handful of counts. V gene TRBV30 combines with J gene TRBJ2-3; no definite D call. CDR1 and CDR2 from the germline V gene are GTSNPN and SVGIG (reference sequence). This CDR3 has 12 residues. Between the trimmed V and J ends, which lost 0 bases and 5 bases, there was a span of 6 bases. The CDR3: CAWSVTQDTQYF. The CDR3, as DNA: TGTGCCTGGAGTGTGACCCAAGATACGCAGTATTTT.

In its sample, this clonotype was seen many times. This sequence joins TRBV29-1 and TRBJ2-1; 10 nucleotides match TRBD2. After removal of 2 bases from V and 0 bases from J, the junction contained 10 bases not matched to a gene. CDR3 length equals 18 residues. The germline V gene has CDR1 SQVTM and CDR2 ANQGSEA. The CDR3 nucleotides are TGCAGCGTTGAAATAGGGACTAGCGTGGGGAGCTCCTACAATGAGCAGTTCTTC. Protein: CSVEIGTSVGSSYNEQFF.

The V gene is TRBV18, the J gene TRBJ2-1, with TRBD2 matching 13 bases. This CDR3 is 18 amino acids long. The germline V gene encodes CDR1 KGHSH and CDR2 LQKENI. Trimming cost V 5 bases and J 7 bases; bases outside gene matches: 14. The CDR3 sequence is CASSTRTSGRANVNEQFF. The CDR3 nucleotides read TGTGCCAGCTCAACTCGGACTAGCGGGAGAGCAAACGTAAATGAGCAGTTCTTC.

This clonotype was observed a few times. This chain connects TRBV11-2 to TRBJ2-3; 9 bases are shared with TRBD1. The germline CDR1 and CDR2 sequences are SGHAT and FQNNGV. The V segment lost 5 bases and the J segment 4 bases; nucleotides outside the gene matches: 10. The CDR3 has 16 residues. The CDR3 DNA reads TGTGCCAGCAGCCCAAGGACAGGGGTAATAGCAGATACGCAGTATTTT. Protein: CASSPRTGVIADTQYF. Full variable domain (missing parts from reference TRBV11-2 and TRBJ2-3): EAGVAQSPRYKIIEKRQSVAFWCNPISGHATLYWYQQILGQGPKLLIQFQNNGVVDDSQLPKDRFSAERLKGVDSTLKIQPAKLEDSAVYLCASSPRTGVIADTQYFGPGTRLTVL.

V gene TRBV10-3 combines with J gene TRBJ1-1, with TRBD1 as a possible D gene (6 bases). Germline V gene data show CDR1 as ENHRY and CDR2 as SYGVKD. V shed 6 bases and J shed 1 base, with 12 bases lying between them. This CDR3 contains 14 residues. The CDR3 is CAISPGARNTEAFF. The CDR3 bases are TGTGCCATCAGCCCGGGGGCGCGGAACACTGAAGCTTTCTTT.

This clonotype was seen a handful of times. This chain links TRBV10-3 with TRBJ2-7; no clear D gene. The CDR3 contains 14 residues. CDR1 ENHRY and CDR2 SYGVKD come from the germline V gene. Trimming shortened V by 10 bases and J by 0 bases, and 16 bases separated the two germline ends. The CDR3 DNA is TGTGCCACAAGACCCCCTTCTAGCTCCTACGAGCAGTACTTC. Residues: CATRPPSSSYEQYF.

V and J are TRBV7-9 and TRBJ2-7; D remains unclear. Trimming shortened V by 5 bases and J by 7 bases, and 9 bases separated the two germline ends. The CDR3 covers 11 residues. Germline CDR1 and CDR2: SEHNR and FQNEAQ (reference sequence). The DNA of the CDR3 is TGTGCCAGCAGCCCGTCACAGGAGCAGTACTTC. Its translation: CASSPSQEQYF.

This clonotype was recorded at least ten times. V usage is TRBV5-1 and J usage is TRBJ1-1; D is undetermined. With 1 base removed from V and 0 bases from J, the gap between germline ends came to 7 bases. The CDR3 spans 14 residues. Germline V gene lookup returns CDR1 SGHRS and CDR2 YFSETQ. The CDR3 is CASSLTAMNTEAFF. In DNA form, the CDR3 reads TGCGCCAGCAGCTTGACAGCCATGAACACTGAAGCTTTCTTT.

The chain joins TRBV5-1 to TRBJ2-1; 9 nucleotides align to TRBD1. V lost 4 bases and J lost 10; bases outside the gene matches: 9. CDR3 length: 14 amino acids. CDR1 and CDR2 (germline): SGHRS, YFSETQ. This CDR3 is CASSPGQGRWEQFF. For the CDR3, the DNA is TGCGCCAGCAGCCCCGGACAGGGGCGCTGGGAGCAGTTCTTC.

This clonotype was seen a handful of times. The J gene is TRBJ2-2, the V gene TRBV5-1; 10 bases agree with TRBD1. V was clipped by 3 bases and J by 6 bases; unmatched bases: 8. Germline V gives CDR1 SGHRS, CDR2 YFSETQ. The CDR3 spans 16 residues. The CDR3 DNA follows: TGCGCCAGCAGCTGGGACCCGGGACAGGGGTCCGGGGAGCTGTTTTTT. It encodes CASSWDPGQGSGELFF.

This clonotype was counted between two and nine times. CDR3 amino acids: CASSRTGGVGANVLTF. The DNA for the CDR3 is TGCGCCAGCAGCCGTACAGGGGGCGTTGGGGCCAACGTCCTGACTTTC. The J gene is TRBJ2-6, the V gene TRBV5-1, with 9 bases aligning to TRBD1. The CDR3 contains 16 residues. V lost 4 bases to trimming and J lost 3 bases; unmatched junction nucleotides: 5. Per germline, CDR1 SGHRS and CDR2 YFSETQ.

The V and J genes are TRBV28 and TRBJ2-2; TRBD2 matches at 7 bases. The CDR3 totals 14 residues. The V gene's germline CDR1 is MDHEN and CDR2 SYDVKM. The CDR3 coding sequence is TGTGCAGGTGGACTAGGGACGAACACCGGGGAGCTGTTTTTT. It specifies CAGGLGTNTGELFF.

This clonotype has just a few counts. The chain joins TRBV10-3 to TRBJ2-1, with TRBD2 matching 8 bases. V lost 2 bases and J lost 7; bases outside the gene matches: 10. The germline CDR1 and CDR2 sequences are ENHRY and SYGVKD. CDR3 length: 16 residues. In DNA form, the CDR3 reads TGTGCCATCAGTGAGGATAGAGGGGGGACTAGGAATGAGCAGTTCTTC. This codes for CAISEDRGGTRNEQFF.

The CDR3 DNA reads TGCAGTGCTAGCGGACTAGCGGGCCAAGAGACCCAGTACTTC. Translation gives CSASGLAGQETQYF. V usage is TRBV20-1 and J usage is TRBJ2-5; TRBD2 matches at 11 bases. V gave up 3 bases and J gave up 1 base; unmatched junction bases: 1. Looked up from germline, CDR1 is DFQATT and CDR2 is SNEGSKA (reference sequence). The CDR3 has 14 amino acids.

This clonotype was seen many times. This chain connects TRBV4-2 to TRBJ2-3, with 11 bases fitting TRBD2. V shed 2 bases and J 0 bases; nucleotides not matched to a gene: 4. Germline lookup yields CDR1 LGHNA and CDR2 YNFKEQ. This CDR3 contains 17 residues. CDR3 loop: CASSQQGLAGSTDTQYF. CDR3 bases: TGTGCCAGCAGCCAACAAGGACTAGCGGGTAGCACAGATACGCAGTATTTT.

This clonotype was seen only a few times. The rearrangement uses TRBV20-1 and TRBJ1-1; D gene unclear. Germline CDR1 is DFQATT and CDR2 is SNEGSKA (reference sequence). V lost 1 base to trimming and J lost 1 base, with 13 bases between them. This CDR3 is 15 amino acids long. The CDR3 sequence: CSARAPVRQNTEAFF. The CDR3 coding sequence is TGCAGTGCTAGAGCTCCAGTGAGACAGAACACTGAAGCTTTCTTT.

The chain has TRBV6-1 and TRBJ2-3; 10 bases line up with TRBD1. The CDR3 contains 15 residues. Looked up from germline, CDR1 is MNHNS and CDR2 is SASEGT. V was pared by 6 bases and J by 8 bases, with 11 bases of the junction left unmatched. The chain's CDR3 is CASSPRQGAAFTQYF. DNA of the CDR3: TGTGCCAGCAGCCCTCGACAGGGGGCGGCCTTTACGCAGTATTTT.

This clonotype was seen a few times. The chain employs TRBV12-3 or TRBV12-4 and TRBJ2-7, with a possible D match to TRBD2 (6 bases). V dropped 6 bases and J dropped 6 bases, with 15 bases sitting between them. This CDR3 is built from 13 residues. CDR3 in amino acids: CASSPKSGREQYF. Here the CDR3 DNA reads TGTGCCAGCAGCCCCAAAAGCGGGCGCGAGCAGTACTTC.

A word on this clonotype: The junction differs from germline at one of its ends, possibly a read error. The chain uses TRBV7-8 and TRBJ2-7; D is possibly TRBD1 (7 bases). This CDR3 spans 14 amino acids. Germline CDR1 reads SGHVS; CDR2 reads FQNEAQ. CDR3 coding DNA: TGTGCCGGCAGCCCCCGACAGGGAGGAAGGGAGCAGTACTTC. This translates into CAGSPRQGGREQYF.

This chain joins TRBV11-2 and TRBJ1-3; 7 bases are shared with TRBD1. The CDR3 totals 16 residues. Germline V CDR1 and CDR2: SGHAT, FQNNGV. With V trimmed by 1 base and J by 0 bases, 3 bases remained unmatched. CDR3 in DNA: TGTGCCAGCAGCTTAGTAAAGGGGGCCTCTGGAAACACCATATATTTT. This translates into CASSLVKGASGNTIYF.

J is TRBJ2-7 and V is TRBV7-9; TRBD2 agrees at 10 bases. Germline V gives CDR1 SEHNR, CDR2 FQNEAQ (reference sequence). This CDR3 region has 15 residues. J was trimmed by 3 bases and V by 2 bases; bases with no gene match: 4. The CDR3, as DNA: TGTGCCAGCAGCTTACCCGGGACTAGCGTCTACGAGCAGTACTTC. Amino acid sequence: CASSLPGTSVYEQYF.

This clonotype occurred many times. The gene calls are TRBV7-8 and TRBJ2-2; D not resolved. Germline loops: CDR1 SGHVS, CDR2 FQNEAQ. This CDR3 region has 14 residues. V lost 4 bases to trimming and J lost 0 bases, with 6 bases between them. The CDR3: CASSSTPNTGELFF. Written as DNA, the CDR3 is TGTGCCAGCAGCTCTACACCGAACACCGGGGAGCTGTTTTTT.

This clonotype came up many times. The CDR3 loop reads CASSLTGILQDTQYF. Here the CDR3 DNA reads TGTGCCAGCAGTCTGACAGGGATTCTTCAAGATACGCAGTATTTT. The chain combines TRBV12-3 or TRBV12-4 with TRBJ2-3; TRBD1 matches at 7 bases. The CDR3 totals 15 residues. The J segment lost 5 bases and the V segment lost 5 bases, leaving 10 bases of the junction unmatched.